This T cell receptor (beta chain) was obtained from a study of T cell responses to AZD1222 COVID-19 vaccine. Notes on the study in general: Females outnumbered males among donors, who were mostly white British; clonal diversity was possibly underestimated.

CDR1 is MGHRA and CDR2 is YSYEKL in the germline V gene. The CDR3 extends over 15 amino acids. V shed 1 base and J 6 bases; nucleotides not matched to a gene: 3. The protocol was immunoSEQ multiplex PCR, while the TCRdb copy is restricted to in-frame clones and leaves out a portion. The data contain roughly 180,000 clones, about 91% of them singletons. Turning to this clone: Antigen: not known.

The clonotype originates from an adult who received the AZD1222 COVID-19 vaccine. The chain has TRBV4-1 and TRBJ1-4, with 9 bases lining up with TRBD1. Sequences were derived from peripheral blood, sampled 28 days after the second AZD1222 dose. CDR3 bases: TGCGCCAGCAGCCAAGGGGACAGGGATTATGAAAAACTGTTTTTT. This encodes CASSQGDRDYEKLFF.